This T cell receptor (beta chain) was found in a study of Ad26.COV2.S vaccination and SARS-CoV-2 variants. In its sample, this clone was seen once. Sequencing used immunoSEQ multiplex PCR; TCRdb keeps in-frame clones, though not all of them. The sample records roughly 680,000 clones, roughly 90% being singletons. Stated treatment: roughly 20 received Ad26.COV2.S at low or high dose, single or two shots; roughly five received placebo; per-sample allocation not given. Day 63 after the first vaccine or placebo injection was the time point for sampling. The CDR3 loop spans 12 amino acids. The ends were cut back, 6 bases at V and 3 bases at J, with 9 bases in the middle.

The sequence was obtained from a person aged 18-60 years who received the Ad26.COV2.S COVID-19 vaccine or a placebo. Sequencing was performed on peripheral blood, taken in a trial of Ad26.COV2.S vaccine versus placebo. The rearrangement uses TRBV12-3 or TRBV12-4 and TRBJ2-7; D possibly corresponds to TRBD1 (6 bases). The CDR3 DNA is TGTGCCAGCAGGAGGGACAACTACGAGCAGTACTTC. It translates to CASRRDNYEQYF.